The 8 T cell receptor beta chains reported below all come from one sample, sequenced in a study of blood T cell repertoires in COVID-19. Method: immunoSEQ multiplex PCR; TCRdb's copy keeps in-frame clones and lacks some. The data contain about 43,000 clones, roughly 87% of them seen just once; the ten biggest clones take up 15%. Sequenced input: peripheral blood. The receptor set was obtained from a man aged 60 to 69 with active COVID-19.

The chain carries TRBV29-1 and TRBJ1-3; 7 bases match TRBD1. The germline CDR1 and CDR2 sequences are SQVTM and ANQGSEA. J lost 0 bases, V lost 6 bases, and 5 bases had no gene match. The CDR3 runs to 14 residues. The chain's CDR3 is CSVVTGNSGNTIYF. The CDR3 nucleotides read TGCAGCGTGGTGACAGGGAACTCTGGAAACACCATATATTTT.

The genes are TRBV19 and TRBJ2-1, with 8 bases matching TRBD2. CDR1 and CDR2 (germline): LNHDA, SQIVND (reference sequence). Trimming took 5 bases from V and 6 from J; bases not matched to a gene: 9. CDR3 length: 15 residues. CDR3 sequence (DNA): TGTGCCAGTAGTCGAGGAGCGGGAGCGGTCAATGAGCAGTTCTTC. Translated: CASSRGAGAVNEQFF.

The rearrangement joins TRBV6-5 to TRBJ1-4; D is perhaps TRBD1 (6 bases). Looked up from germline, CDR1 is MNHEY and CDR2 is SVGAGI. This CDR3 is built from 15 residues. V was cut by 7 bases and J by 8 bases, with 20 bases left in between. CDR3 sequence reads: CASNVLGGLGEKLFF. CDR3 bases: TGTGCCAGCAACGTGCTCGGGGGGCTAGGGGAAAAACTGTTTTTT.

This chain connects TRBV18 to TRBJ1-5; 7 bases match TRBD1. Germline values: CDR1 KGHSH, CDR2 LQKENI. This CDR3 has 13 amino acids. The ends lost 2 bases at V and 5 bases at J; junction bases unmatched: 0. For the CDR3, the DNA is TGTGCCAGCTCACCAGGACAGGATCAGCCCCAGCATTTT. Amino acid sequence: CASSPGQDQPQHF.

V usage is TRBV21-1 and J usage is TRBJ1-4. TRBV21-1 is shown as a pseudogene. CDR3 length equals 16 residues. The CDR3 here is CASSARTGGGNEKLFF. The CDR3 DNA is TGTGCCAGCAGCGCCCGGACTGGGGGAGGCAATGAAAAACTGTTTTTT.

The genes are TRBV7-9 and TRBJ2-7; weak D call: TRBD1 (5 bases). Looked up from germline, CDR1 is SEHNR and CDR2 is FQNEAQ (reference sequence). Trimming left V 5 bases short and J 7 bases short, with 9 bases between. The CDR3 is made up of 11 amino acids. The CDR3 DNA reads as TGTGCCAGCAGCGCACAGGCTGAGCAGTACTTC. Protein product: CASSAQAEQYF.

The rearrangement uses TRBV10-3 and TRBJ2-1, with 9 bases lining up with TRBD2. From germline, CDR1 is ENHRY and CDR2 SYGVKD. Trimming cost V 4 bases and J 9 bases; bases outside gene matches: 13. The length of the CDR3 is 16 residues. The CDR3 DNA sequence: TGTGCCATCAGTGGATTAGCGGGAGCGGTCCAAGGTGAGCAGTTCTTC. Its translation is CAISGLAGAVQGEQFF.

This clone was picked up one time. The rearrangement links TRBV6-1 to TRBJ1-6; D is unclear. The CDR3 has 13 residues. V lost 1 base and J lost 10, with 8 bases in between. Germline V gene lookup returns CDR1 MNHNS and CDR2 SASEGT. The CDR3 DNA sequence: TGTGCCAGCAGTGAAGTGCGGGTATCACCCCTCCACTTT. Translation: CASSEVRVSPLHF.